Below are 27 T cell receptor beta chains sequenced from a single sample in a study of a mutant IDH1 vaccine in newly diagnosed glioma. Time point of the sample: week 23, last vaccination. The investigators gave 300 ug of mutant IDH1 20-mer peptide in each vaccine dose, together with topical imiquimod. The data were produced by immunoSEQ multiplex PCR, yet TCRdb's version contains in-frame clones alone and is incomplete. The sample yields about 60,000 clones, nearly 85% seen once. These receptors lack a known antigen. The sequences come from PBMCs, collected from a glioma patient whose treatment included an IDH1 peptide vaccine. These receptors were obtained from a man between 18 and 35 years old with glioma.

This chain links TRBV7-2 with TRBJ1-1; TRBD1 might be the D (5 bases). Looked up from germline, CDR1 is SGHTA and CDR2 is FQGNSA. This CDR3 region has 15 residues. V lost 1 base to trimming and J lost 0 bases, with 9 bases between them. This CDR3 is CASSLGSTVNTEAFF. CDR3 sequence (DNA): TGTGCCAGCAGCTTAGGGTCGACAGTGAACACTGAAGCTTTCTTT.

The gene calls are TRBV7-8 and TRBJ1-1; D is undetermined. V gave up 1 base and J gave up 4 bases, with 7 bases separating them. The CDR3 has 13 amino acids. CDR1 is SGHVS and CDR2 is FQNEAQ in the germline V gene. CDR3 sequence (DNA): TGTGCCAGCAGCTTAGGCCTATCCACTGAAGCTTTCTTT. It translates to CASSLGLSTEAFF.

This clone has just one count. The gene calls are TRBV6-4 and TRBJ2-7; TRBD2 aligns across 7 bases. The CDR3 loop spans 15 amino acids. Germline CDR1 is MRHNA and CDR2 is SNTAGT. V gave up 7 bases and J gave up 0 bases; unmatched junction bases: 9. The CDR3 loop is CASNPSGSFSYEQYF. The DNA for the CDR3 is TGTGCCAGCAATCCTAGCGGTTCATTCTCCTACGAGCAGTACTTC.

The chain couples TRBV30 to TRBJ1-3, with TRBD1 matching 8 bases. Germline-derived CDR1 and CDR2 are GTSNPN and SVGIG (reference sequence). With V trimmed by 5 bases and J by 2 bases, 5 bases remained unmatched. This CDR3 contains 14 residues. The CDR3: CAWAMDRAGNTIYF. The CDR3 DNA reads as TGTGCCTGGGCCATGGACAGGGCTGGAAACACCATATATTTT.

DNA for the CDR3: TGTGCCAGCACCCGAAGCTCAGGGCGGTACGAGCAGTACTTC. This gives the protein CASTRSSGRYEQYF. The chain has TRBV6-6 and TRBJ2-7; TRBD1 might be the D (5 bases). The CDR3 spans 14 residues. V was shortened by 7 bases and J by 4 bases, with 17 bases between the two germline ends. CDR1 and CDR2 from the germline V gene are MNHNY and SVGAGI (reference sequence).

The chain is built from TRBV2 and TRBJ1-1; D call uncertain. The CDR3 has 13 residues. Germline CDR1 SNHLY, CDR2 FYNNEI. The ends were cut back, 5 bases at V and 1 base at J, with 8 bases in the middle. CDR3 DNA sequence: TGTGCCAGCAGTATACAGAGGAACACTGAAGCTTTCTTT. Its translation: CASSIQRNTEAFF. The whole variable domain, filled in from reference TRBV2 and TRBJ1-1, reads EPEVTQTPSHQVTQMGQEVILRCVPISNHLYFYWYRQILGQKVEFLVSFYNNEISEKSEIFDDQFSVERPDGSNFTLKIRSTKLEDSAMYFCASSIQRNTEAFFGQGTRLTVV.

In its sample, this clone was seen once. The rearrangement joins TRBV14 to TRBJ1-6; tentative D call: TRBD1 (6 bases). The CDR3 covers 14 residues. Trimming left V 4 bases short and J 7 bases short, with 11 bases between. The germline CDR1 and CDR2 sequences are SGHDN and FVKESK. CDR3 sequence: CASSPRGSNSPLHF. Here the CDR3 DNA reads TGTGCCAGCAGCCCGAGGGGGTCCAATTCACCCCTCCACTTT.

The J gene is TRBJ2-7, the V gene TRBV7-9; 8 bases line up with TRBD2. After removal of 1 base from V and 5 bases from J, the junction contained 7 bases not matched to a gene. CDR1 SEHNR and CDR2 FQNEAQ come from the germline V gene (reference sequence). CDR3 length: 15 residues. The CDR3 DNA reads TGTGCCAGCAGCTTAGGAAGTAGCGGGACCCACGAGCAGTACTTC. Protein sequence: CASSLGSSGTHEQYF.

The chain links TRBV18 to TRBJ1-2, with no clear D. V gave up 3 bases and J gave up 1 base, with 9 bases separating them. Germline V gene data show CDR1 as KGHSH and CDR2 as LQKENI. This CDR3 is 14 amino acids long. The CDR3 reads CASSPLEGNYGYTF. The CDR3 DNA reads TGTGCCAGCTCACCCCTGGAGGGTAACTATGGCTACACCTTC.

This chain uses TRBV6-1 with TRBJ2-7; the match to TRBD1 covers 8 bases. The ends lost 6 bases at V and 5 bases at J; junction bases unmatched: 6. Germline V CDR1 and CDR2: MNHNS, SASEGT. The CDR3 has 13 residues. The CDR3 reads CASRQDRVHEQYF. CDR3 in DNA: TGTGCCAGCAGGCAGGACAGGGTACACGAGCAGTACTTC.

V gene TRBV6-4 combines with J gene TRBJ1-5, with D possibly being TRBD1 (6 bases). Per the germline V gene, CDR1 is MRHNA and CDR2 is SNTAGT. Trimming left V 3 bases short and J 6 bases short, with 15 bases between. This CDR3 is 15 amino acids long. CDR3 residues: CASSEFGGGGQPQHF. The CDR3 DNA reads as TGTGCCAGCAGTGAATTTGGAGGGGGAGGTCAGCCCCAGCATTTT.

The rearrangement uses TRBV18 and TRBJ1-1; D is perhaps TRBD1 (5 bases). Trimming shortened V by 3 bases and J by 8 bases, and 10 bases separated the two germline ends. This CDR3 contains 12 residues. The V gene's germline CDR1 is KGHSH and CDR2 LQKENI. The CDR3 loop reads CASSPGQAEAFF. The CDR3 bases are TGTGCCAGCTCACCGGGGCAGGCCGAAGCTTTCTTT.

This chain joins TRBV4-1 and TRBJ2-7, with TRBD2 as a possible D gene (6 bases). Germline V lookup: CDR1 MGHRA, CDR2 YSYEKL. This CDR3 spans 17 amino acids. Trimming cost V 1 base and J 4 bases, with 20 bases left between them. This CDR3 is CASSQAAHRGSGYEQYF. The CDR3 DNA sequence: TGCGCCAGCAGCCAAGCCGCTCATAGGGGAAGCGGGTACGAGCAGTACTTC.

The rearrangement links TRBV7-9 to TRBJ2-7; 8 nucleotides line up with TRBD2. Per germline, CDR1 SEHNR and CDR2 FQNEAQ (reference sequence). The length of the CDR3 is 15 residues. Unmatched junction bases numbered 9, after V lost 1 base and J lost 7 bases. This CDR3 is CASSLGSGGPGEQYF. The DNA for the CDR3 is TGTGCCAGCAGCTTAGGGAGCGGGGGCCCCGGGGAGCAGTACTTC.

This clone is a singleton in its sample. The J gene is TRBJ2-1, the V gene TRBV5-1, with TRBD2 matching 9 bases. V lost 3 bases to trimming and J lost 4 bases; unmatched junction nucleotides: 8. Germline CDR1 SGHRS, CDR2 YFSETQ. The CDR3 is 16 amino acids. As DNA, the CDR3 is TGCGCCAGCAGCTCCCCGACTAGCGGCTCATACAATGAGCAGTTCTTC. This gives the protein CASSSPTSGSYNEQFF.

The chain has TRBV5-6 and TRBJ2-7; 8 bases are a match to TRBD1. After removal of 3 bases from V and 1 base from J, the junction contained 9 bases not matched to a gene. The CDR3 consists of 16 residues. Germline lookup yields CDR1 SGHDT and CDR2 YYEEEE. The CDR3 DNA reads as TGTGCCAGCAGCTCCTCAAGGACAGGGTTGTCCTACGAGCAGTACTTC. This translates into CASSSSRTGLSYEQYF.

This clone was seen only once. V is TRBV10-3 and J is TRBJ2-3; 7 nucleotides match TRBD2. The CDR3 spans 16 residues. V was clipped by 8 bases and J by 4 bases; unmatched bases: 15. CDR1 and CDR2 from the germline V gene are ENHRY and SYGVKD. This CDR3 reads CAISLGGEGQADTQYF. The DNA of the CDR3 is TGTGCCATCTCGTTGGGGGGGGAGGGGCAGGCAGATACGCAGTATTTT.

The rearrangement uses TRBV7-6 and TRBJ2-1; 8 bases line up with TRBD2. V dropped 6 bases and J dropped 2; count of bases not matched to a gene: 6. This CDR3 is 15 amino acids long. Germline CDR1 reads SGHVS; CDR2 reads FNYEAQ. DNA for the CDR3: TGTGCCAGCAGTCGAACTAGCGGTGCCTACAATGAGCAGTTCTTC. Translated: CASSRTSGAYNEQFF.

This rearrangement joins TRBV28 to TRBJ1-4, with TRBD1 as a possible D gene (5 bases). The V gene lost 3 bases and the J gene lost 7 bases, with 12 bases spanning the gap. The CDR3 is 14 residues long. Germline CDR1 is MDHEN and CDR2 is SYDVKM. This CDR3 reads CASSFGGEGEKLFF. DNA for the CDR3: TGTGCCAGCAGTTTCGGGGGTGAGGGTGAAAAACTGTTTTTT.

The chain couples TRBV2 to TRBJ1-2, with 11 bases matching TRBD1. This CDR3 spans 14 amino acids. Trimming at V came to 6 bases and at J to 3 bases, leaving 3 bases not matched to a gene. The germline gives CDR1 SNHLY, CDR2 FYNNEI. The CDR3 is CASSRTGGDYGYTF. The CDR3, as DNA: TGTGCCAGCAGCCGGACAGGGGGCGACTATGGCTACACCTTC. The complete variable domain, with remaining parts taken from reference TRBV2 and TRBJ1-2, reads EPEVTQTPSHQVTQMGQEVILRCVPISNHLYFYWYRQILGQKVEFLVSFYNNEISEKSEIFDDQFSVERPDGSNFTLKIRSTKLEDSAMYFCASSRTGGDYGYTFGSGTRLTVV.

CDR3 amino acids: CASMRDWGTDTQYF. CDR3 bases: TGTGCCAGCATGCGGGATTGGGGCACAGATACGCAGTATTTT. This chain uses TRBV6-5 with TRBJ2-3; TRBD2 might be the D (6 bases). Germline V lookup: CDR1 MNHEY, CDR2 SVGAGI. The CDR3 contains 14 residues. V lost 7 bases, J lost 1 base, and 12 bases lay in between.

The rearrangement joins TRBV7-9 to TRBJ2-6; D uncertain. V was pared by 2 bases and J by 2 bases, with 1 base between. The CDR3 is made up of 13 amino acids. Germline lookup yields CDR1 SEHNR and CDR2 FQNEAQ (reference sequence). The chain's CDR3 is CASSLTGANVLTF. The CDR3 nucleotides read TGTGCCAGCAGCTTAACTGGGGCCAACGTCCTGACTTTC. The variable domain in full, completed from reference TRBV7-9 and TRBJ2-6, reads DTGVSQNPRHKITKRGQNVTFRCDPISEHNRLYWYRQTLGQGPEFLTYFQNEAQLEKSRLLSDRFSAERPKGSFSTLEIQRTEQGDSAMYLCASSLTGANVLTFGAGSRLTVL.

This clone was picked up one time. CDR3 in amino acids: CASSLGAGVGRGHGYTF. The CDR3 DNA sequence: TGTGCCAGCAGTTTAGGTGCGGGGGTTGGCAGGGGGCATGGCTACACCTTC. This chain connects TRBV28 to TRBJ1-2, with 8 bases matching TRBD1. Germline loops: CDR1 MDHEN, CDR2 SYDVKM. The CDR3 runs to 17 residues. Trimming removed 2 bases from V and 6 bases from J; junction bases left unmatched: 14.

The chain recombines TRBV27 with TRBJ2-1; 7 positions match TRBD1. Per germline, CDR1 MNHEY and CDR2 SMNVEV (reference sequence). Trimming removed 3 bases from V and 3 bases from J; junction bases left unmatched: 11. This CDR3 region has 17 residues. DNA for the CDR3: TGTGCCAGCAGTTTCTTCCCGACAGGGCGTCGCTACAATGAGCAGTTCTTC. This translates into CASSFFPTGRRYNEQFF.

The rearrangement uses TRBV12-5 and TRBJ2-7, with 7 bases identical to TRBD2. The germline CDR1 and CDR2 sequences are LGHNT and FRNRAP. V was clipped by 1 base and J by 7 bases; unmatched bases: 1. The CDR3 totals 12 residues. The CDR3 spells CASGLEGGEQYF. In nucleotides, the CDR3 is TGTGCTAGTGGTTTGGAGGGAGGGGAGCAGTACTTC.

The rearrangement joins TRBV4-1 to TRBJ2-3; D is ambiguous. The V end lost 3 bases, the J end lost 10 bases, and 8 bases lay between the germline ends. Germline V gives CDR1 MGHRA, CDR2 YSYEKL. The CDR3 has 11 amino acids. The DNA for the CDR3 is TGCGCCAGCAGCCATGGTTCAGCGCAGTATTTT. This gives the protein CASSHGSAQYF.

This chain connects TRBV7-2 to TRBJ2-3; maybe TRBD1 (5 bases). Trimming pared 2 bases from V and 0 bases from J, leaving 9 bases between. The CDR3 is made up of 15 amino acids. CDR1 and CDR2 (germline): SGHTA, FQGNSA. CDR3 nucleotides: TGTGCCAGCAGCTTAAACAGGATTAGCACAGATACGCAGTATTTT. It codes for CASSLNRISTDTQYF.